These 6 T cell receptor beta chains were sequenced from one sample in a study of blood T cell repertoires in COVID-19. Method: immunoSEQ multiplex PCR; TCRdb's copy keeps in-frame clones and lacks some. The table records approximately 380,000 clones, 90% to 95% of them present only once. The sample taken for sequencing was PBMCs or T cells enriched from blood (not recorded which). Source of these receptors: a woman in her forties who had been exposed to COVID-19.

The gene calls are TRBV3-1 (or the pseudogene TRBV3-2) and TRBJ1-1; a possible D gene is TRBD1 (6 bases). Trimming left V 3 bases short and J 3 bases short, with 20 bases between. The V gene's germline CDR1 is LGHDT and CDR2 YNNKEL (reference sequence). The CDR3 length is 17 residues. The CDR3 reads CASSHPRGRGTDTEAFF. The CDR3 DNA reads TGTGCCAGCAGCCACCCCCGGGGAAGGGGGACCGACACTGAAGCTTTCTTT.

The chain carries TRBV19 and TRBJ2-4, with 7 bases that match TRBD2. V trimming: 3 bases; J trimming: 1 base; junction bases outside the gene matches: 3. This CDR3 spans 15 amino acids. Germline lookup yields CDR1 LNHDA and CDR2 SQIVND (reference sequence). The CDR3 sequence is CASSMAGVAKNIQYF. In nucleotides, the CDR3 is TGTGCCAGTAGTATGGCGGGGGTGGCCAAAAACATTCAGTACTTC.

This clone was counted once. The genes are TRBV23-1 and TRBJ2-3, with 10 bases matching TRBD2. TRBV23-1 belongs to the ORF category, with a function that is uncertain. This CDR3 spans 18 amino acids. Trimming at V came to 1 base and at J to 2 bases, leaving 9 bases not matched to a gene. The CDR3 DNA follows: TGCGCCAGCAGTCAATTCAGTTTAGCGGGGGGCACCACAGATACGCAGTATTTT. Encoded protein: CASSQFSLAGGTTDTQYF.

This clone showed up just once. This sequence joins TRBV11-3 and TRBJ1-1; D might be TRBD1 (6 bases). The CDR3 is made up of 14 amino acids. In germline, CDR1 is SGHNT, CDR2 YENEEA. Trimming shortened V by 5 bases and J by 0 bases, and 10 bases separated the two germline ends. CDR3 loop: CASSVRGLNTEAFF. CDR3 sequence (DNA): TGTGCCAGCAGCGTGCGGGGGCTGAACACTGAAGCTTTCTTT.

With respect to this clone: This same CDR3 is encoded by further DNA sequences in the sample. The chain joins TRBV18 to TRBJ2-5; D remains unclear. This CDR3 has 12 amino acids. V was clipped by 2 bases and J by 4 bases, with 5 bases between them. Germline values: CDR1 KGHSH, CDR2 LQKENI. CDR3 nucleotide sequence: TGTGCCAGCTCACCATCGTTAGAGACCCAGTACTTC. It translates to CASSPSLETQYF.

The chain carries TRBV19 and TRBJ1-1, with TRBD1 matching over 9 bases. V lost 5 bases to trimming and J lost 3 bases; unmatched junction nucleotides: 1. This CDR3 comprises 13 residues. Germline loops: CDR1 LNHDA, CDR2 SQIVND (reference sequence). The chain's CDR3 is CASSWDRDTEAFF. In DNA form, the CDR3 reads TGTGCCAGTAGTTGGGACAGGGACACTGAAGCTTTCTTT.